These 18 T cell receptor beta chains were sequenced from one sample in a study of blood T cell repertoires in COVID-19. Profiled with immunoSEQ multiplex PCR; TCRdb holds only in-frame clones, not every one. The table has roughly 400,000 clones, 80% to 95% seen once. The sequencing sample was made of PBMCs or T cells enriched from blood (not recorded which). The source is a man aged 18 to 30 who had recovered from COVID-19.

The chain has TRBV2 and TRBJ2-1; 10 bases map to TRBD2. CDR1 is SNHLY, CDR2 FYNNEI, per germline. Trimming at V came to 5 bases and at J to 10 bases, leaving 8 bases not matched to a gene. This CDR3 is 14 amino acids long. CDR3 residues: CASSWNSGGREQFF. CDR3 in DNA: TGTGCCAGCAGTTGGAATAGCGGGGGGCGGGAGCAGTTCTTC.

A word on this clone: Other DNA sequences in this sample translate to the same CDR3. CDR3 DNA sequence: TGCGCCAGCAGCTTTCGGGGTCAAGAGACCCAGTACTTC. Amino acid sequence: CASSFRGQETQYF. This sequence joins TRBV5-1 and TRBJ2-5; D perhaps matches TRBD2 (5 bases). The V end was cut by 2 bases, the J end by 2 bases, with 7 bases between. The CDR3 runs to 13 residues. Germline CDR1 and CDR2: SGHRS and YFSETQ. The complete variable domain, with remaining parts taken from reference TRBV5-1 and TRBJ2-5, reads KAGVTQTPRYLIKTRGQQVTLSCSPISGHRSVSWYQQTPGQGLQFLFEYFSETQRNKGNFPGRFSGRQFSNSRSEMNVSTLELGDSALYLCASSFRGQETQYFGPGTRLLVL.

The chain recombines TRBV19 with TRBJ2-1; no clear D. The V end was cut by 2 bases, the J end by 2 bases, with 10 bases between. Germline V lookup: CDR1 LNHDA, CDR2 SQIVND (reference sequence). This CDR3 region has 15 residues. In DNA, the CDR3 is TGTGCCAGTAGTATAACCGAAGCGACCTACAATGAGCAGTTCTTC. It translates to CASSITEATYNEQFF.

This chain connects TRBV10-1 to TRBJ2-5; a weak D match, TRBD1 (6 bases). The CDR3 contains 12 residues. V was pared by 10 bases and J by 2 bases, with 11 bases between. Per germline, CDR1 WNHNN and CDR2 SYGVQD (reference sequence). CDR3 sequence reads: CAITGSQETQYF. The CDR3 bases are TGCGCCATTACAGGGTCACAAGAGACCCAGTACTTC.

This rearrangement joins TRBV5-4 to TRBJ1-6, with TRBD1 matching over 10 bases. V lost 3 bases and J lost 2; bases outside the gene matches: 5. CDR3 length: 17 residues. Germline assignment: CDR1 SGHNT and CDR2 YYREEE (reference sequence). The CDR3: CASSSLTGGTYNSPLHF. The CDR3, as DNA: TGTGCCAGCAGCTCGCTGACAGGGGGCACCTATAATTCACCCCTCCACTTT.

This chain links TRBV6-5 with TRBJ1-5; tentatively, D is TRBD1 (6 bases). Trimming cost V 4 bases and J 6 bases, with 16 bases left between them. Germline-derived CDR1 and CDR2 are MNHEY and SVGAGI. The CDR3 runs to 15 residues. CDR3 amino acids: CASSLQGSISQPQHF. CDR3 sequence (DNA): TGTGCCAGCAGTTTACAGGGTAGTATTAGTCAGCCCCAGCATTTT.

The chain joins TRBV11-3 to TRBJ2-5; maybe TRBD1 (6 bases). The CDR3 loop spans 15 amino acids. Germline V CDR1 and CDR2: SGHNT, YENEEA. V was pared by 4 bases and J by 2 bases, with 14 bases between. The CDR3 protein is CASSSGDGQQETQYF. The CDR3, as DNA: TGTGCCAGCAGCTCAGGGGACGGTCAACAAGAGACCCAGTACTTC.

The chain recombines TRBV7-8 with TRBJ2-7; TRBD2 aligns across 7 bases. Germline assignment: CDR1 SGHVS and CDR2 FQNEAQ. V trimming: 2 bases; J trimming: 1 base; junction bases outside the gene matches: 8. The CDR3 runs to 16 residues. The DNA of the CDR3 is TGTGCCAGCAGCTTAAAGCTTGTGGGAGGGTCCTACGAGCAGTACTTC. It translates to CASSLKLVGGSYEQYF.

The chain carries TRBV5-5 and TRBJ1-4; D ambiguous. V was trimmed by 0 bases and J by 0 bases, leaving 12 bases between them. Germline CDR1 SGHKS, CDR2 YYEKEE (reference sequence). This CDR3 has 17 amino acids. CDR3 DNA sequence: TGTGCCAGCAGCTTGGTTGGGCAGCGGGCAACTAATGAAAAACTGTTTTTT. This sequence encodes CASSLVGQRATNEKLFF.

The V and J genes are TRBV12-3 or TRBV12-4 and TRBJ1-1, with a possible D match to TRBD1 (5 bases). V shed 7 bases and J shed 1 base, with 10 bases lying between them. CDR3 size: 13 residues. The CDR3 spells CASTTQGNTEAFF. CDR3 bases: TGTGCCAGCACCACCCAGGGGAACACTGAAGCTTTCTTT.

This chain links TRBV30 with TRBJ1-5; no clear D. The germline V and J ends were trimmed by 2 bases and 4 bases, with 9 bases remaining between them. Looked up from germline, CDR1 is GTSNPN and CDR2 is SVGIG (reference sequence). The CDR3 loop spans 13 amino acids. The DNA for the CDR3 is TGTGCCTGGAGTCGCCAGGAAAATCAGCCCCAGCATTTT. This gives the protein CAWSRQENQPQHF.

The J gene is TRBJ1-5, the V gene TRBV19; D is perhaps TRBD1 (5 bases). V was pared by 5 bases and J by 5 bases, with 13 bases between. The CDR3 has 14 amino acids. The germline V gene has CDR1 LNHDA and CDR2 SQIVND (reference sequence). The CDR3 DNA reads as TGTGCCAGTAGTGAGAGGGCGGGGGATCAGCCCCAGCATTTT. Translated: CASSERAGDQPQHF.

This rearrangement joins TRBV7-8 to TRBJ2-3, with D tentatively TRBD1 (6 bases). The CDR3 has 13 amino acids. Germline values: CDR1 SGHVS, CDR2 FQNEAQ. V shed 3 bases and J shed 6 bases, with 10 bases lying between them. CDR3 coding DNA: TGTGCCAGCAGCTTCACAGGGACCGATACGCAGTATTTT. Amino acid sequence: CASSFTGTDTQYF.

This chain's CDR3 is CASSLNLAETQETQYF. The DNA of the CDR3 is TGCGCCAGCAGCTTGAACCTAGCGGAAACCCAAGAGACCCAGTACTTC. V usage is TRBV5-1 and J usage is TRBJ2-5; 7 bases align to TRBD2. V dropped 1 base and J dropped 1; count of bases not matched to a gene: 7. Germline V gives CDR1 SGHRS, CDR2 YFSETQ. This CDR3 is built from 16 residues.

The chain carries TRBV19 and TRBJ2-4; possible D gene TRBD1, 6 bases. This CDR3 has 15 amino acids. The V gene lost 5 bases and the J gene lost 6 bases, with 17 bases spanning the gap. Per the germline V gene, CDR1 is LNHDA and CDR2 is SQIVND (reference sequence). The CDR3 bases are TGTGCCAGTAGTCCGCGACCCCTAGGGGGAAACATTCAGTACTTC. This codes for CASSPRPLGGNIQYF.

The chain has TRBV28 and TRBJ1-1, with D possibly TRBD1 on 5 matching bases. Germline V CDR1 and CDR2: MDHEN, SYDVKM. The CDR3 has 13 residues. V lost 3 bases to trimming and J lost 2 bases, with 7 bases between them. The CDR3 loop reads CASSFRGNTEAFF. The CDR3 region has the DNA TGTGCCAGCAGTTTTAGGGGCAACACTGAAGCTTTCTTT.

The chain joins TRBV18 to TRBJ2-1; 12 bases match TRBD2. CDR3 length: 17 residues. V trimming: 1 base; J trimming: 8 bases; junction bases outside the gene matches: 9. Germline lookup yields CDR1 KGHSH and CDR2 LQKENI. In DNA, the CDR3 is TGTGCCAGCTCACCACGTTCTCTAGCGGGAGGGGCGGATGAGCAGTTCTTC. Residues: CASSPRSLAGGADEQFF.

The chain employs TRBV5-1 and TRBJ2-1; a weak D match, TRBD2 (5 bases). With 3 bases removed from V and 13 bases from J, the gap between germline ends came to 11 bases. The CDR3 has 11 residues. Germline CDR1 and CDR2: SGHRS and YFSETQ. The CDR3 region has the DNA TGCGCCAGCAGCTCAGATCGGGGACAGTTCTTC. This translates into CASSSDRGQFF.